Presented here are 5 T cell receptor beta chains from one specimen sequenced in a study of OX40 agonist ivuxolimab in advanced cancers. Sequenced by immunoSEQ multiplex PCR; TCRdb stores in-frame clones only, minus some. The repertoire holds around 63,000 clones, with about 80% as singletons. The sample was CD4+ or CD8+ T cells sorted from blood, taken in a trial of the OX40 agonist ivuxolimab. These receptors originate from an adult with an advanced solid tumor such as melanoma, head and neck, liver or kidney cancer.

The rearrangement joins TRBV5-6 to TRBJ1-5, with no clear D. The V and J ends lost 2 bases and 6 bases respectively, with 6 bases between them. The CDR3 is made up of 12 amino acids. Germline-derived CDR1 and CDR2 are SGHDT and YYEEEE. The chain's CDR3 is CASSLSGQPQHF. DNA for the CDR3: TGTGCCAGCAGCTTAAGTGGTCAGCCCCAGCATTTT. Drawing the rest from reference TRBV5-6 and TRBJ1-5, the complete variable domain is DAGVTQSPTHLIKTRGQQVTLRCSPKSGHDTVSWYQQALGQGPQFIFQYYEEEERQRGNFPDRFSGHQFPNYSSELNVNALLLGDSALYLCASSLSGQPQHFGDGTRLSIL.

J is TRBJ1-5 and V is TRBV6-1, with TRBD1 matching over 9 bases. This CDR3 region has 15 residues. The germline V gene encodes CDR1 MNHNS and CDR2 SASEGT. J gave up 5 bases and V 7 bases, and 9 bases lay outside the gene matches. The CDR3 is CASTLGQGWYQPQHF. For the CDR3, the DNA is TGTGCCAGCACATTGGGACAGGGCTGGTATCAGCCCCAGCATTTT.

J is TRBJ2-1 and V is TRBV9; 7 bases align to TRBD2. The V gene end was trimmed by 0 bases and the J gene end by 8 bases; junction bases not matched to a gene: 11. The CDR3 consists of 16 residues. CDR1 SGDLS and CDR2 YYNGEE come from the germline V gene. In DNA, the CDR3 is TGTGCCAGCAGCGTAGGTTTCCCGGGACTACAACATGAGCAGTTCTTC. Translated: CASSVGFPGLQHEQFF.

V and J are TRBV7-2 and TRBJ2-7; D might be TRBD2 (6 bases). Trimming shortened V by 4 bases and J by 8 bases, and 9 bases separated the two germline ends. The CDR3 loop spans 11 amino acids. Germline CDR1 SGHTA, CDR2 FQGNSA. This chain's CDR3 is CASSSGEKQYF. CDR3 in DNA: TGTGCCAGCAGCTCGGGGGAGAAGCAGTACTTC.

The rearrangement uses TRBV30 and TRBJ2-5; D might be TRBD1 (6 bases). The CDR3 sequence is 13 residues long. The germline CDR1 and CDR2 sequences are GTSNPN and SVGIG (reference sequence). Trimming left V 8 bases short and J 5 bases short, with 18 bases between. The CDR3 protein is CARQGGLGETQYF. The CDR3, as DNA: TGTGCCCGCCAAGGGGGTTTAGGTGAGACCCAGTACTTC.